This T cell receptor (beta chain) was captured in a study of T cells in pancreatic ductal adenocarcinoma. The CDR3 has 17 amino acids. The germline gives CDR1 MNHEY, CDR2 SMNVEV (reference sequence). Trimming took 3 bases from V and 4 from J, leaving 21 bases between them. Study conclusions and caveats: Mean clonality was around 0.11 in tumors and around 0.065 in blood, not significantly different. Blood had more productive templates and around 8.5-fold more unique clonotypes than tumor. This surgical cohort overrepresents the minority presenting with early-stage disease. Tumor-versus-blood clonality comparisons may be biased toward lower tumor diversity.

Selected pancreatic ductal adenocarcinoma patients had undergone surgery without neoadjuvant therapy. Comments on this clone: The antigen is undetermined.

Assay: immunoSEQ multiplex PCR; the TCRdb copy retains only in-frame clones and omits some. The sample consists of approximately 97,000 clones, roughly 95% of them appearing once. Sequenced sample: PBMCs. The chain recombines TRBV27 with TRBJ1-1, with D possibly being TRBD1 (5 bases). This receptor was obtained from a human donor with pancreatic ductal adenocarcinoma. CDR3 amino acids: CASSFRRVANSPTEAFF. The CDR3 DNA sequence: TGTGCCAGCAGTTTCCGCAGGGTGGCCAACTCCCCCACTGAAGCTTTCTTT.